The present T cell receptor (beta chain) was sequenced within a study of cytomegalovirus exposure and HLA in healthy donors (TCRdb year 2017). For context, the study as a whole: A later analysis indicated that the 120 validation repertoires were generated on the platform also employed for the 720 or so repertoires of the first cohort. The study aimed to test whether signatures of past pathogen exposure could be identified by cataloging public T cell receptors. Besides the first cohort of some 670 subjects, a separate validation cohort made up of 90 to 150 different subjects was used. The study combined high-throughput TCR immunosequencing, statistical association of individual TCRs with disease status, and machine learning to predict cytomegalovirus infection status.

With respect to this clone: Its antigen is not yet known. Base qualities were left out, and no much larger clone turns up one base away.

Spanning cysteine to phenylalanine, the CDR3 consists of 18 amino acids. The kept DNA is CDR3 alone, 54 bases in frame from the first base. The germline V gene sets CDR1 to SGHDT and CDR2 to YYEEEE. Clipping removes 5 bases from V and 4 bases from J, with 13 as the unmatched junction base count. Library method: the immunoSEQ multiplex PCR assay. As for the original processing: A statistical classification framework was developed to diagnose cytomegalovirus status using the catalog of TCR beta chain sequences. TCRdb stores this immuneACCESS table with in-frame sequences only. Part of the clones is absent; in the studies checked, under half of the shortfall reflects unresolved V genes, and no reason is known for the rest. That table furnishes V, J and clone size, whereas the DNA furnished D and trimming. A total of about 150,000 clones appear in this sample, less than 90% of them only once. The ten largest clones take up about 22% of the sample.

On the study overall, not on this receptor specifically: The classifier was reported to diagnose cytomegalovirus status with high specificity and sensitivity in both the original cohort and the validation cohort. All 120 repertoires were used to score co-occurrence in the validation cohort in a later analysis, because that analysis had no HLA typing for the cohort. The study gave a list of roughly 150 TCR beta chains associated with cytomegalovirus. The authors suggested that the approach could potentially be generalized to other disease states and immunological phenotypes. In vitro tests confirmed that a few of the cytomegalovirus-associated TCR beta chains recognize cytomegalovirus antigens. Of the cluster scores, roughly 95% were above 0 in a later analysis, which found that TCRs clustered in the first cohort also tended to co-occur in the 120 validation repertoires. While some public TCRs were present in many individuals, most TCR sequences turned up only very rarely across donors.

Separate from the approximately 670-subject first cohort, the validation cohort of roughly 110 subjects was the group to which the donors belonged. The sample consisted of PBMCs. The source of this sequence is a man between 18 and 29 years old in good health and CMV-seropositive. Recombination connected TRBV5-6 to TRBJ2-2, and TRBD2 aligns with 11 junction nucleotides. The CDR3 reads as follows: CASSYQPLAGGFTGELFF. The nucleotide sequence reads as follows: TGTGCCAGCAGTTATCAACCCCTAGCGGGGGGTTTCACCGGGGAGCTGTTTTTT.